A selection of T cell receptor beta chains follows, all from one sample in a study of blood T cell repertoires in COVID-19. The repertoire was sequenced with immunoSEQ multiplex PCR; TCRdb's copy has only in-frame clones and lacks some. The sample gives more than 90,000 clones, roughly nine tenths of which show up once; 4.5% is in the top ten. The sample taken for sequencing was peripheral blood. These receptors came from a middle-aged man with acute or convalescent COVID-19. The CDR3 runs from the conserved cysteine through the conserved F or W. Each record gives: D gene, clone size, V gene, J gene, CDR3 protein, CDR3 DNA. D genes are given only for firm matches. A row's size may be missing; if present it is once, few, many or a size class.

D gene: -
clone size: -
V gene: TRBV9
J gene: TRBJ2-1
CDR3 protein: CASSVGVNEQFF
CDR3 DNA: TGTGCCAGCAGCGTAGGAGTCAATGAGCAGTTCTTC

D gene: -
clone size: once
V gene: TRBV7-2
J gene: TRBJ1-4
CDR3 protein: CASSPGITNEKLFF
CDR3 DNA: TGTGCCAGCAGCCCAGGCATTACTAATGAAAAACTGTTTTTT

D gene: -
clone size: once
V gene: TRBV30
J gene: TRBJ1-5
CDR3 protein: CAWSGQAKGNQPQHF
CDR3 DNA: TGTGCCTGGAGTGGACAGGCCAAGGGCAATCAGCCCCAGCATTTT

D gene: -
clone size: -
V gene: TRBV19
J gene: TRBJ2-2
CDR3 protein: CASSTLLTNTGELFF
CDR3 DNA: TGTGCCAGTAGTACCCTACTAACGAACACCGGGGAGCTGTTTTTT

D gene: -
clone size: -
V gene: TRBV11-3
J gene: TRBJ1-1
CDR3 protein: CASSLAMNTEAFF
CDR3 DNA: TGTGCCAGCAGCTTAGCCATGAACACTGAAGCTTTCTTT

D gene: -
clone size: -
V gene: TRBV11-1
J gene: TRBJ2-3
CDR3 protein: CASSPGVATDTQYF
CDR3 DNA: TGTGCCAGCAGCCCGGGGGTCGCCACAGATACGCAGTATTTT

D gene: TRBD1
clone size: -
V gene: TRBV30
J gene: TRBJ2-7
CDR3 protein: CAWRGTGSGEQYF
CDR3 DNA: TGTGCCTGGAGAGGGACAGGGTCAGGCGAGCAGTACTTC

D gene: -
clone size: once
V gene: TRBV19
J gene: TRBJ1-5
CDR3 protein: CASSVVPGGNQPQHF
CDR3 DNA: TGTGCCAGTAGTGTAGTCCCCGGGGGGAATCAGCCCCAGCATTTT

D gene: TRBD1
clone size: -
V gene: TRBV18
J gene: TRBJ1-2
CDR3 protein: CASSYGQGIDGYTF
CDR3 DNA: TGTGCCAGCTCGTACGGACAGGGAATCGATGGCTACACCTTC

D gene: -
clone size: -
V gene: TRBV27
J gene: TRBJ2-3
CDR3 protein: CASSLFVTTSSTDTQYF
CDR3 DNA: TGTGCCAGCAGTTTATTTGTGACTACCTCTAGCACAGATACGCAGTATTTT

D gene: -
clone size: -
V gene: TRBV7-2
J gene: TRBJ2-3
CDR3 protein: CASSFRRTTDTQYF
CDR3 DNA: TGTGCCAGCAGCTTTCGCAGAACCACAGATACGCAGTATTTT

D gene: TRBD2
clone size: -
V gene: TRBV6-5
J gene: TRBJ2-1
CDR3 protein: CASSIAGGPREQFF
CDR3 DNA: TGTGCCAGCAGCATAGCGGGGGGGCCTCGTGAGCAGTTCTTC

D gene: -
clone size: -
V gene: TRBV6-5
J gene: TRBJ2-1
CDR3 protein: CASSYSYVDNEQFF
CDR3 DNA: TGTGCCAGCAGTTACTCGTATGTAGACAATGAGCAGTTCTTC

D gene: -
clone size: -
V gene: TRBV18
J gene: TRBJ1-3
CDR3 protein: CASSPEALSGNTIYF
CDR3 DNA: TGTGCCAGCTCACCCGAGGCGCTCTCTGGAAACACCATATATTTT

D gene: -
clone size: few
V gene: TRBV19
J gene: TRBJ2-3
CDR3 protein: CASSTLTGHNTDTQYF
CDR3 DNA: TGTGCCAGTAGTACCCTCACGGGACACAACACAGATACGCAGTATTTT

D gene: -
clone size: -
V gene: TRBV5-1
J gene: TRBJ2-3
CDR3 protein: CASSLAAGVADTQYF
CDR3 DNA: TGCGCCAGCAGCTTGGCGGCAGGGGTGGCAGATACGCAGTATTTT

D gene: TRBD2
clone size: -
V gene: TRBV6-4
J gene: TRBJ2-5
CDR3 protein: CASSDVGGDQETQYF
CDR3 DNA: TGTGCCAGCAGTGACGTTGGGGGGGACCAAGAGACCCAGTACTTC

D gene: TRBD1
clone size: -
V gene: TRBV5-1
J gene: TRBJ1-1
CDR3 protein: CASSFDRVDMNTEAFF
CDR3 DNA: TGCGCCAGCAGCTTTGACAGGGTAGACATGAACACTGAAGCTTTCTTT

D gene: -
clone size: -
V gene: TRBV4-2
J gene: TRBJ1-3
CDR3 protein: CASSQVRGSFVSGNTIYF
CDR3 DNA: TGTGCCAGCAGCCAAGTAAGGGGCAGTTTTGTCTCTGGAAACACCATATATTTT

D gene: -
clone size: -
V gene: TRBV6-6
J gene: TRBJ1-2
CDR3 protein: CATKAGGDYGYTF
CDR3 DNA: TGTGCCACCAAGGCGGGGGGTGACTATGGCTACACCTTC

D gene: TRBD1
clone size: -
V gene: TRBV9
J gene: TRBJ1-2
CDR3 protein: CASSGRMGDRGQHNYGYTF
CDR3 DNA: TGTGCCAGCAGCGGTCGTATGGGGGACAGGGGACAACACAACTATGGCTACACCTTC

D gene: TRBD1
clone size: -
V gene: TRBV7-6
J gene: TRBJ1-2
CDR3 protein: CASSSRTGGRSGYTF
CDR3 DNA: TGTGCCAGCAGCTCTAGGACAGGAGGAAGGTCTGGCTACACCTTC

D gene: -
clone size: -
V gene: TRBV25-1
J gene: TRBJ2-1
CDR3 protein: CASNPSNNEQFF
CDR3 DNA: TGTGCCAGCAATCCCAGTAACAATGAGCAGTTCTTC

D gene: TRBD1
clone size: -
V gene: TRBV11-2
J gene: TRBJ2-5
CDR3 protein: CASSPARDRGRRETQYF
CDR3 DNA: TGTGCCAGCAGCCCCGCCCGGGACAGGGGGCGCCGAGAGACCCAGTACTTC

D gene: -
clone size: -
V gene: TRBV4-2
J gene: TRBJ1-3
CDR3 protein: CASSQVGRADTIYF
CDR3 DNA: TGTGCCAGCAGCCAAGTCGGCAGGGCGGACACCATATATTTT

D gene: -
clone size: -
V gene: TRBV18
J gene: TRBJ2-2
CDR3 protein: CASSPLRWNTGELFF
CDR3 DNA: TGTGCCAGCTCACCGTTGAGGTGGAACACCGGGGAGCTGTTTTTT

D gene: -
clone size: -
V gene: TRBV6-2/TRBV6-3
J gene: TRBJ1-5
CDR3 protein: CASSYSGGGNQPQHF
CDR3 DNA: TGTGCCAGCAGTTACTCCGGGGGGGGCAATCAGCCCCAGCATTTT

D gene: TRBD1
clone size: -
V gene: TRBV6-5
J gene: TRBJ1-2
CDR3 protein: CASRPSGQGRYGYTF
CDR3 DNA: TGTGCCAGCAGGCCTTCTGGACAGGGCCGCTATGGCTACACCTTC

D gene: -
clone size: -
V gene: TRBV7-2
J gene: TRBJ1-5
CDR3 protein: CASSPTVNQPQHF
CDR3 DNA: TGTGCCAGCAGCCCGACAGTTAATCAGCCCCAGCATTTT

D gene: TRBD1
clone size: -
V gene: TRBV7-2
J gene: TRBJ1-2
CDR3 protein: CASSRRTGQNYGYTF
CDR3 DNA: TGTGCCAGCAGCCGGAGGACAGGGCAGAACTATGGCTACACCTTC

D gene: -
clone size: -
V gene: TRBV6-1
J gene: TRBJ1-5
CDR3 protein: CASSEASYYGNQPQHF
CDR3 DNA: TGTGCCAGCAGTGAAGCTAGTTACTATGGCAATCAGCCCCAGCATTTT

D gene: TRBD1
clone size: -
V gene: TRBV5-6
J gene: TRBJ1-2
CDR3 protein: CASSPGQGGPYGYTF
CDR3 DNA: TGTGCCAGCAGCCCCGGACAGGGGGGCCCATATGGCTACACCTTC

D gene: TRBD1
clone size: -
V gene: TRBV6-5
J gene: TRBJ2-7
CDR3 protein: CASSPKGTATYEQYF
CDR3 DNA: TGTGCCAGCAGCCCCAAGGGGACAGCCACATACGAGCAGTACTTC

D gene: TRBD1
clone size: -
V gene: TRBV24-1
J gene: TRBJ2-1
CDR3 protein: CATSDNPGTGLKNEQFF
CDR3 DNA: TGTGCCACCAGTGATAATCCCGGGACAGGGTTAAAAAATGAGCAGTTCTTC

D gene: -
clone size: -
V gene: TRBV3-1/TRBV3-2
J gene: TRBJ1-3
CDR3 protein: CASSPGRGNTIYF
CDR3 DNA: TGTGCCAGCAGCCCGGGCAGGGGCAACACCATATATTTT

D gene: TRBD1
clone size: -
V gene: TRBV5-1
J gene: TRBJ1-2
CDR3 protein: CASSTGTGDSYGYTF
CDR3 DNA: TGCGCCAGCAGCACCGGGACAGGGGATTCCTATGGCTACACCTTC

D gene: -
clone size: -
V gene: TRBV13
J gene: TRBJ2-3
CDR3 protein: CASSLGRVSSTDTQYF
CDR3 DNA: TGTGCCAGCAGCTTAGGCCGGGTCTCAAGCACAGATACGCAGTATTTT

D gene: -
clone size: -
V gene: TRBV4-3
J gene: TRBJ1-2
CDR3 protein: CASSQELSGGQVYGYTF
CDR3 DNA: TGCGCCAGCAGCCAAGAATTATCGGGGGGGCAGGTCTATGGCTACACCTTC

D gene: -
clone size: -
V gene: TRBV3-1/TRBV3-2
J gene: TRBJ1-1
CDR3 protein: CASSHTTGRTEAFF
CDR3 DNA: TGTGCCAGCAGCCATACTACAGGGCGGACTGAAGCTTTCTTT

D gene: TRBD1
clone size: -
V gene: TRBV4-2
J gene: TRBJ2-7
CDR3 protein: CASSQEGQGTYEQYF
CDR3 DNA: TGTGCCAGCAGCCAAGAGGGACAGGGAACCTACGAGCAGTACTTC

D gene: -
clone size: -
V gene: TRBV27
J gene: TRBJ1-2
CDR3 protein: CASSLRAGINYGYTF
CDR3 DNA: TGTGCCAGCAGTTTACGGGCAGGGATTAACTATGGCTACACCTTC